Shown below are 20 T cell receptor beta chains from a single sample sequenced in a study of blood T cell repertoires in COVID-19. Repertoires were generated with immunoSEQ multiplex PCR, while TCRdb's copy carries only in-frame clones and drops some. The table has 95,000 or so clones, roughly four fifths seen once. The sequenced sample consisted of peripheral blood. All receptors come from a human donor in a cohort sampled during active COVID-19.

V and J are TRBV4-1 and TRBJ1-5; D is undetermined. CDR3 size: 16 residues. V was shortened by 1 base and J by 0 bases, with 10 bases between the two germline ends. CDR1 and CDR2 (germline): MGHRA, YSYEKL. CDR3 nucleotides: TGCGCCAGCAGCCAAGTACGCGGAGCTAGCAATCAGCCCCAGCATTTT. It codes for CASSQVRGASNQPQHF.

CDR3 sequence (DNA): TGTGCCAGTAGTGGCTCTCGACAGGTATCTGCAGATACGCAGTATTTT. It encodes CASSGSRQVSADTQYF. V usage is TRBV19 and J usage is TRBJ2-3; D is perhaps TRBD1 (6 bases). With 5 bases removed from V and 4 bases from J, the gap between germline ends came to 19 bases. From germline, CDR1 is LNHDA and CDR2 SQIVND (reference sequence). This CDR3 is built from 16 residues. Full variable domain (outside the CDR3, taken from reference TRBV19 and TRBJ2-3): DGGITQSPKYLFRKEGQNVTLSCEQNLNHDAMYWYRQDPGQGLRLIYYSQIVNDFQKGDIAEGYSVSREKKESFPLTVTSAQKNPTAFYLCASSGSRQVSADTQYFGPGTRLTVL.

The chain couples TRBV11-2 to TRBJ2-1; 9 bases fit TRBD2. V shed 0 bases, J shed 6 bases, and the junction held 3 bases outside the gene matches. This CDR3 comprises 15 residues. Germline CDR1 reads SGHAT; CDR2 reads FQNNGV. CDR3 sequence (DNA): TGTGCCAGCAGCTTAGACCTGGGACTAGCCAATGAGCAGTTCTTC. It codes for CASSLDLGLANEQFF.

The chain joins TRBV5-1 to TRBJ1-2; no clear D. The germline gives CDR1 SGHRS, CDR2 YFSETQ. CDR3 length: 14 amino acids. Trimming stripped 0 bases from V and 7 bases from J, with 13 bases between. The CDR3 is CASSLATGMGGYTF. The CDR3 DNA sequence: TGCGCCAGCAGCTTGGCGACGGGTATGGGTGGCTACACCTTC.

The chain combines TRBV18 with TRBJ1-4; D call uncertain. This CDR3 region has 16 residues. Germline CDR1 is KGHSH and CDR2 is LQKENI. V shed 1 base and J shed 1 base, with 10 bases lying between them. For the CDR3, the DNA is TGTGCCAGCTCACCACTCAACAGCCGAACTAATGAAAAACTGTTTTTT. Protein sequence: CASSPLNSRTNEKLFF. Using reference TRBV18 and TRBJ1-4 for the parts outside the CDR3, the full variable domain is NAGVMQNPRHLVRRRGQEARLRCSPMKGHSHVYWYRQLPEEGLKFMVYLQKENIIDESGMPKERFSAEFPKEGPSILRIQQVVRGDSAAYFCASSPLNSRTNEKLFFGSGTQLSVL.

This rearrangement joins TRBV3-1 (or the pseudogene TRBV3-2) to TRBJ1-2; D remains ambiguous. The CDR3 consists of 14 residues. V lost 4 bases and J 0 bases, leaving 9 bases between the germline ends. The germline V gene encodes CDR1 LGHDT and CDR2 YNNKEL (reference sequence). The CDR3 protein is CASSPGGANYGYTF. In nucleotides, the CDR3 is TGTGCCAGCAGCCCCGGCGGGGCTAACTATGGCTACACCTTC.

The CDR3 region is CASSQSRTGGTEAFF. Written as DNA, the CDR3 is TGTGCCAGTAGCCAATCGAGGACAGGGGGCACTGAAGCTTTCTTT. The chain combines TRBV19 with TRBJ1-1; 10 bases fit TRBD1. Germline V gene lookup returns CDR1 LNHDA and CDR2 SQIVND (reference sequence). The CDR3 runs to 15 residues. J gave up 4 bases and V 6 bases, and 8 bases lay outside the gene matches.

This clone has a handful of counts. The chain joins TRBV5-6 to TRBJ1-5; 12 positions agree with TRBD1. Germline trimming cut 3 bases from V and 4 bases from J; bases unmatched to any gene: 2. The CDR3 sequence is 15 residues long. Germline V gives CDR1 SGHDT, CDR2 YYEEEE. The CDR3 region has the DNA TGTGCCAGCAGCTGGGGACAGGGGGCAAATCAGCCCCAGCATTTT. It encodes CASSWGQGANQPQHF. Full variable domain (rest looked up from reference TRBV5-6 and TRBJ1-5): DAGVTQSPTHLIKTRGQQVTLRCSPKSGHDTVSWYQQALGQGPQFIFQYYEEEERQRGNFPDRFSGHQFPNYSSELNVNALLLGDSALYLCASSWGQGANQPQHFGDGTRLSIL.

This chain uses TRBV24-1 with TRBJ1-5; 8 bases fit TRBD1. CDR1 KGHDR and CDR2 SFDVKD come from the germline V gene. This CDR3 comprises 16 residues. V was clipped by 7 bases and J by 3 bases; unmatched bases: 10. DNA of the CDR3: TGTGCCACCAGCGCCTCCGGGACAGGAATCAATCAGCCCCAGCATTTT. It translates to CATSASGTGINQPQHF.

The chain joins TRBV6-1 to TRBJ1-2; a weak D match, TRBD1 (6 bases). Germline V gives CDR1 MNHNS, CDR2 SASEGT. Trimming pared 2 bases from V and 2 bases from J, leaving 15 bases between. The CDR3 loop spans 16 amino acids. The CDR3 DNA reads TGTGCCAGCAGTGAAATGCCCAGGGGCGTAAACTATGGCTACACCTTC. Amino acids: CASSEMPRGVNYGYTF.

The rearrangement links TRBV10-1 to TRBJ2-4; TRBD2 matches at 11 bases. Germline trimming cut 0 bases from V and 5 bases from J; bases unmatched to any gene: 6. The germline V gene encodes CDR1 WNHNN and CDR2 SYGVQD (reference sequence). This CDR3 contains 17 residues. The CDR3 DNA sequence: TGCGCCAGCAGTGAGTCAGGACTAGCGGGTCCACAAAACATTCAGTACTTC. Translating it yields CASSESGLAGPQNIQYF.

The chain is built from TRBV2 and TRBJ2-1; the match to TRBD2 covers 13 bases. The CDR3 extends over 16 amino acids. With V trimmed by 4 bases and J by 4 bases, 4 bases remained unmatched. The germline V gene has CDR1 SNHLY and CDR2 FYNNEI. CDR3 sequence: CASSATGLAGYNEQFF. In nucleotides, the CDR3 is TGTGCCAGCAGTGCCACGGGACTAGCGGGGTACAATGAGCAGTTCTTC.

CDR3 nucleotides: TGCAGCGGGACGGGGGGAGGGGAGACCCAGTACTTC. It is translated as CSGTGGGETQYF. The chain is built from TRBV29-1 and TRBJ2-5, with 7 positions matching TRBD2. The germline V gene has CDR1 SQVTM and CDR2 ANQGSEA. The V and J ends lost 7 bases and 5 bases, in that order; junction bases with no gene match: 7. CDR3 length: 12 amino acids. Based on the CDR3 plus reference TRBV29-1 and TRBJ2-5, the full variable domain is SAVISQKPSRDICQRGTSLTIQCQVDSQVTMMFWYRQQPGQSLTLIATANQGSEATYESGFVIDKFPISRPNLTFSTLTVSNMSPEDSSIYLCSGTGGGETQYFGPGTRLLVL.

The chain carries TRBV2 and TRBJ2-3; tentative D call: TRBD1 (6 bases). The CDR3 has 14 amino acids. Trimming pared 6 bases from V and 0 bases from J, leaving 10 bases between. Germline V gene sequence: CDR1 SNHLY, CDR2 FYNNEI. CDR3 DNA: TGTGCCAGCAGCGTCGACAGGAGCACAGATACGCAGTATTTT. This encodes CASSVDRSTDTQYF.

V is TRBV5-8 and J is TRBJ2-1, with 7 bases fitting TRBD2. The CDR3 totals 15 residues. Trimming removed 4 bases from V and 2 bases from J; junction bases left unmatched: 6. Germline values: CDR1 SGHTS, CDR2 YDEGEE. CDR3 region: CASSEAGRAYNEQFF. The CDR3 DNA follows: TGTGCCAGCAGCGAGGCGGGGAGGGCCTACAATGAGCAGTTCTTC.

The rearrangement uses TRBV10-3 and TRBJ2-3, with a tentative D call TRBD1 (5 bases). CDR3 length equals 13 residues. Germline V lookup: CDR1 ENHRY, CDR2 SYGVKD. V lost 3 bases and J lost 3, with 7 bases in between. DNA of the CDR3: TGTGCCATCAGTGACAGGGCAACAGATACGCAGTATTTT. Its translation is CAISDRATDTQYF.

The rearrangement links TRBV28 to TRBJ1-5; TRBD1 agrees at 10 bases. Germline V lookup: CDR1 MDHEN, CDR2 SYDVKM. Trimming removed 7 bases from V and 6 bases from J; junction bases left unmatched: 6. The CDR3 is 14 amino acids. The CDR3 is CASTSTGGGQPQHF. The CDR3 DNA follows: TGTGCCAGCACCTCGACAGGGGGCGGTCAGCCCCAGCATTTT.

The V gene is TRBV7-8, the J gene TRBJ1-2; 8 bases are a match to TRBD1. Unmatched junction bases numbered 18, after V lost 5 bases and J lost 4 bases. The CDR3 consists of 18 residues. Germline loops: CDR1 SGHVS, CDR2 FQNEAQ. In nucleotides, the CDR3 is TGTGCCAGCAGCCCCGCGGGACAGGCAGGGGGCAGGCTCTATGGCTACACCTTC. Translation gives CASSPAGQAGGRLYGYTF.

This clone was detected only once. V gene TRBV6-5 combines with J gene TRBJ2-7, with TRBD2 matching over 10 bases. CDR1 and CDR2 (germline): MNHEY, SVGAGI. With V trimmed by 10 bases and J by 2 bases, 8 bases remained unmatched. This CDR3 has 14 residues. Here the CDR3 reads CATARGLATYEQYF. Here the CDR3 DNA reads TGTGCCACCGCCAGGGGACTAGCGACCTACGAGCAGTACTTC.

The chain joins TRBV6-1 to TRBJ1-2, with 10 bases that match TRBD1. CDR1 and CDR2 from the germline V gene are MNHNS and SASEGT. J lost 4 bases, V lost 3 bases, and 5 bases had no gene match. This CDR3 comprises 15 residues. Here the CDR3 reads CASSDQTGGIYGYTF. CDR3 bases: TGTGCCAGCAGTGACCAGACAGGGGGCATCTATGGCTACACCTTC.